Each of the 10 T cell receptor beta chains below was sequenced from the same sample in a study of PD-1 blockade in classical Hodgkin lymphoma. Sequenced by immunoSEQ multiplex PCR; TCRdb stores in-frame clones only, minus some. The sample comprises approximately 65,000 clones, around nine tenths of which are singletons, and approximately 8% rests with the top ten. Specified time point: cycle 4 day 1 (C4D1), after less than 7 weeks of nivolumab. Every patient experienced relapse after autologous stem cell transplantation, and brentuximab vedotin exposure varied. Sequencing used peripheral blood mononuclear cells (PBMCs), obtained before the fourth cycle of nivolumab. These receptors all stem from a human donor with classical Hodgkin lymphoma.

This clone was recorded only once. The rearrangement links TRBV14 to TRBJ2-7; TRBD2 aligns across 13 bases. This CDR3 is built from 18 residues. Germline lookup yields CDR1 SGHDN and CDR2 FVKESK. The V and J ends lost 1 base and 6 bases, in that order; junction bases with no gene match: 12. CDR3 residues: CASSQVPWTSGRTPEQYF. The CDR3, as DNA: TGTGCCAGCAGCCAAGTACCGTGGACTAGCGGGAGAACGCCCGAGCAGTACTTC.

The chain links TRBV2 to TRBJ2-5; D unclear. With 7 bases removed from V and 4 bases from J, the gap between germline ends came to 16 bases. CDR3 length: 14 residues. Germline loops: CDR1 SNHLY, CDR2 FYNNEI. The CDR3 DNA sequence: TGTGCCAGCACCTCGGCGTGGACGAGAGAGACCCAGTACTTC. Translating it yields CASTSAWTRETQYF.

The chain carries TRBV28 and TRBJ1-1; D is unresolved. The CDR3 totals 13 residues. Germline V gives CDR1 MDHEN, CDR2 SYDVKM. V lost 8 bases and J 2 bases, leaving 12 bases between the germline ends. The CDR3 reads CASYGRPNTEAFF. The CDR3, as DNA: TGTGCCAGCTACGGCAGACCAAACACTGAAGCTTTCTTT.

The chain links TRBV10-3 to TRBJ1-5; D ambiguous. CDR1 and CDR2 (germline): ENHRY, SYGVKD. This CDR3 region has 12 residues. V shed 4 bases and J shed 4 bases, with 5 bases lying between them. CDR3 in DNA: TGTGCCATCAGTGTCGATAATCAGCCCCAGCATTTT. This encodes CAISVDNQPQHF.

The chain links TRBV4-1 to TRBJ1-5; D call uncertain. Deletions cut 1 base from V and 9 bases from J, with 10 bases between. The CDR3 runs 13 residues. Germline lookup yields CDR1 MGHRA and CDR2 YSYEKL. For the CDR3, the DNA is TGCGCCAGCAGCCAAGCCCCAAAAGGGCCCCAGCATTTT. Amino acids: CASSQAPKGPQHF.

CDR3: CASSPIQRGNTDTQYF. The CDR3 coding sequence is TGCGCCAGCAGCCCTATCCAGCGGGGAAACACAGATACGCAGTATTTT. The chain employs TRBV5-1 and TRBJ2-3, with 7 positions matching TRBD2. Germline lookup yields CDR1 SGHRS and CDR2 YFSETQ. The CDR3 loop spans 16 amino acids. The ends lost 4 bases at V and 2 bases at J; junction bases unmatched: 10.

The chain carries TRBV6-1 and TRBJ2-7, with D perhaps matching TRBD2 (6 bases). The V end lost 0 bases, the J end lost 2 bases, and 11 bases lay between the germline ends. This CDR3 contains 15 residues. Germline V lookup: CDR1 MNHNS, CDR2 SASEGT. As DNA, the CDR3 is TGTGCCAGCAGTGAAGCGCACGGGGGACCCTACGAGCAGTACTTC. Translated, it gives CASSEAHGGPYEQYF.

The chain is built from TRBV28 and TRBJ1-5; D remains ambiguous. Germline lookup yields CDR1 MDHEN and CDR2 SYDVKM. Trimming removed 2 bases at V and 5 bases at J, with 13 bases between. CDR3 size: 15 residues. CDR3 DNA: TGTGCCAGCAGTTTACGGGTCCATGGGTATCAGCCCCAGCATTTT. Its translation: CASSLRVHGYQPQHF. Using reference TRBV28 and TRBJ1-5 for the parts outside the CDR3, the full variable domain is DVKVTQSSRYLVKRTGEKVFLECVQDMDHENMFWYRQDPGLGLRLIYFSYDVKMKEKGDIPEGYSVSREKKERFSLILESASTNQTSMYLCASSLRVHGYQPQHFGDGTRLSIL.

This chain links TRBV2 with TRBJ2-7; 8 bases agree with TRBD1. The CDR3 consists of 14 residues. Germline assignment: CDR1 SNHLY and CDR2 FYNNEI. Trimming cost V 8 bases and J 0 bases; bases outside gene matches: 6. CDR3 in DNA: TGTGCCAGCGGGCGACAGGGGAACTCCTACGAGCAGTACTTC. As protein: CASGRQGNSYEQYF. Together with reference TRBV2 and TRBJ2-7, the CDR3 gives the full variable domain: EPEVTQTPSHQVTQMGQEVILRCVPISNHLYFYWYRQILGQKVEFLVSFYNNEISEKSEIFDDQFSVERPDGSNFTLKIRSTKLEDSAMYFCASGRQGNSYEQYFGPGTRLTVT.

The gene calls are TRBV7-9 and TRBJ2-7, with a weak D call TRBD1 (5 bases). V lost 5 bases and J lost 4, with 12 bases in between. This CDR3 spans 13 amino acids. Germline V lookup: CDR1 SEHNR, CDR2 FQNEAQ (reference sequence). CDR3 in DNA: TGTGCCAGCAGCCCAGAAAGACAGTACGAGCAGTACTTC. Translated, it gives CASSPERQYEQYF.